This is a list of T cell receptor beta chains from one sample in a study of OX40 agonist ivuxolimab in advanced cancers. Profiling relied on immunoSEQ multiplex PCR, and the TCRdb table lists in-frame clones only, not all of them. The sample has roughly 20,000 clones, around 87% seen once. Sequenced here: CD4+ or CD8+ T cells sorted from blood, sampled in a trial of the OX40 agonist ivuxolimab. These receptors originate from an adult with an advanced solid tumor such as melanoma, head and neck, liver or kidney cancer. Each CDR3 is given with its conserved first and last residue. The D gene is left open where the match is weak. Clone size is not always given. Where it is, it says once, few, many or a class for expanded clones.

j_gene,d_gene,v_gene,abundance,CDR3nt,CDR3aa
TRBJ1-1,NA,TRBV6-1,NA,TGTGCCAGCAGTGAACCCAAATCGTGGACCGGACGGCGGGACACTGAAGCTTTCTTT,CASSEPKSWTGRRDTEAFF
TRBJ1-3,NA,TRBV2,NA,TGTGCCAGCACCACCACAGGGTTGGGAAACACCATATATTTT,CASTTTGLGNTIYF
TRBJ2-7,NA,TRBV4-1,NA,TGCGCCAGCAGCCAAGAGACAGGGAGGGGCTACGAGCAGTACTTC,CASSQETGRGYEQYF
TRBJ2-3,TRBD2,TRBV6-5,medium-sized,TGTGCCAGCAGACTAGGACTAGCGGGGACAGATACGCAGTATTTT,CASRLGLAGTDTQYF
TRBJ2-2,NA,TRBV29-1,NA,TGCAGCGTGGCCGACGGGGGCGCCGGGGAGCTGTTTTTT,CSVADGGAGELFF
TRBJ1-6,NA,TRBV2,NA,TGTGCCAGCAACCAGAACAGTTACGGCCTTAATTCACCCCTCCACTTT,CASNQNSYGLNSPLHF
TRBJ2-7,TRBD2,TRBV9,few,TGTGCCAGCAGCGTAGAAGCGGGGCGCCCCTACGAGCAGTACTTC,CASSVEAGRPYEQYF
TRBJ1-1,NA,TRBV5-1,NA,TGCGCCAGCAGCTTGATTTATGGGGGGAACACTGAAGCTTTCTTT,CASSLIYGGNTEAFF
TRBJ2-7,NA,TRBV27,NA,TGTGCCAGCAGTTTTACGGGGAGCGAGCAGTACTTC,CASSFTGSEQYF
TRBJ1-4,NA,TRBV12-5,NA,TGTGCTAGTGGTTTTTTTAATGAAAAACTGTTTTTT,CASGFFNEKLFF
TRBJ2-1,NA,TRBV21-1,NA,TGTGCCAGCCCAGACAGGCCCAATAACAATGAGCAGTTCTTC,CASPDRPNNNEQFF
TRBJ2-3,TRBD2,TRBV4-1,few,TGCGCCAGCAGCCAAGGGCGGGGGAGCACAGATACGCAGTATTTT,CASSQGRGSTDTQYF
TRBJ2-2,NA,TRBV10-3,once,TGTGCCATCAGTAAAAAGGACACTCAAAACACCGGGGAGCTGTTTTTT,CAISKKDTQNTGELFF
TRBJ1-1,NA,TRBV19,NA,TGTGCCAGTAGTATTAGCATAAACACTGAAGCTTTCTTT,CASSISINTEAFF
TRBJ1-2,NA,TRBV11-2,NA,TGTGCCAGCAGCCAGACGATCGATGGCTACACCTTC,CASSQTIDGYTF
TRBJ2-2,NA,TRBV30,NA,TGTGCCTGGAGTAGACACACGAACACCGGGGAGCTGTTTTTT,CAWSRHTNTGELFF
TRBJ2-2,NA,TRBV5-1,NA,TGCGCCAGCAGCTTGGGGGACGGATACACCGGGGAGCTGTTTTTT,CASSLGDGYTGELFF
TRBJ1-2,NA,TRBV4-1,NA,TGCGCCAGCAGCCAAGTCACAGGCTATGGCTACACCTTC,CASSQVTGYGYTF
TRBJ2-7,TRBD2,TRBV30,NA,TGTGCCTGGAGTGTTGGTAGCGGGGGCTCCTACGAGCAGTACTTC,CAWSVGSGGSYEQYF
TRBJ1-2,NA,TRBV27,NA,TGTGCCAGCAGTCTTACAGGGAATGGCTACACCTTC,CASSLTGNGYTF
TRBJ2-7,NA,TRBV6-5,NA,TGTGCCAGCAGACAGGGACGGGTGGGATACGAGCAGTACTTC,CASRQGRVGYEQYF
TRBJ1-6,TRBD1,TRBV6-5,NA,TGTGCCAGCAGTTACTCTGGGACAGGGACTTCACCCCTCCACTTT,CASSYSGTGTSPLHF
TRBJ2-3,TRBD1,TRBV9,NA,TGTGCCAGCAGCAAGACAGGGTCAGATACGCAGTATTTT,CASSKTGSDTQYF
TRBJ2-3,NA,TRBV2,once,TGTGCCAGCATCCGAGGCACAGATACGCAGTATTTT,CASIRGTDTQYF
TRBJ1-1,NA,TRBV27,NA,TGTGCCAGCAGTTCCTTGGACAGTGAAGCTTTCTTT,CASSSLDSEAFF
TRBJ1-2,NA,TRBV7-9,NA,TGTGCCAGCAGCTCCTGGGACGGACCCAACTATGGCTACACCTTC,CASSSWDGPNYGYTF
TRBJ2-3,TRBD2,TRBV5-6,NA,TGTGCCAGCAGCTTGGTGAGCGGGGTAGGCTCTACGCAGTATTTT,CASSLVSGVGSTQYF
TRBJ1-5,NA,TRBV27,NA,TGTGCCAGCAGTTTAGAGGGGGAGCAGCCCCAGCATTTT,CASSLEGEQPQHF
TRBJ1-1,NA,TRBV14,NA,TGTGCCAGCAGCCAAGACCCCGGGCGGGGGATGAACACTGAAGCTTTCTTT,CASSQDPGRGMNTEAFF
TRBJ2-1,TRBD1,TRBV10-3,NA,TGTGCGGCAAGACGGGACAGGGGTTACAATGAGCAGTTCTTC,CAARRDRGYNEQFF
TRBJ1-6,NA,TRBV4-2,NA,TGTGCCAGCAGCCAAGTCGCAACGCCGAGCGGTAATTCACCCCTCCACTTT,CASSQVATPSGNSPLHF
TRBJ2-1,TRBD2,TRBV7-6,NA,TGTGCCAGCAGCACCGGACTAGCGGGGGGCCCGGGTGAGCAGTTCTTC,CASSTGLAGGPGEQFF
TRBJ1-1,NA,TRBV14,NA,TGTGCCAGCAGCCATGCGGCGTATACTGAAGCTTTCTTT,CASSHAAYTEAFF
TRBJ1-1,TRBD1,TRBV19,once,TGTGCCAGTAGGGGACAGGGGGCCGTTGAAGCTTTCTTT,CASRGQGAVEAFF
TRBJ2-7,NA,TRBV12-5,NA,TGTGCTAGTGGGCGGGACCGCTCCTACGAGCAGTACTTC,CASGRDRSYEQYF
TRBJ2-7,TRBD2,TRBV13,NA,TGTGCCAGCAGCTCGCAACTAGCGGGGGCTACCTACGAGCAGTACTTC,CASSSQLAGATYEQYF
TRBJ2-3,NA,TRBV7-2,NA,TGTGCCAGCAGCCCCTCCCAGGCAGATACGCAGTATTTT,CASSPSQADTQYF
TRBJ1-5,NA,TRBV5-4,large,TGTGCCAGCAGCCGAGACGGTAATCAGCCCCAGCATTTT,CASSRDGNQPQHF
TRBJ2-2,TRBD2,TRBV29-1,NA,TGCAGCGTTGAAGTCCCAAGCGGGGGGGCCATCGGGGAGCTGTTTTTT,CSVEVPSGGAIGELFF
TRBJ2-2,TRBD1,TRBV5-6,NA,TGTGCCAGCAGCAATGGACAGGGGGCCACCGGGGAGCTGTTTTTT,CASSNGQGATGELFF
TRBJ2-3,TRBD2,TRBV2,NA,TGTGCCAGCAAAGAGCGGGGGGGCGGCACAGATACGCAGTATTTT,CASKERGGGTDTQYF
TRBJ2-7,NA,TRBV29-1,NA,TGCAGCGTTACGGGTCCGGGCCCTGGGTACGAGCAGTACTTC,CSVTGPGPGYEQYF
TRBJ1-4,NA,TRBV9,NA,TGTGCCAGCAGCGTAGACACAGGGATTAATGAAAAACTGTTTTTT,CASSVDTGINEKLFF
TRBJ2-1,NA,TRBV11-2,NA,TGTGCCAGCAGCATCAATCAGGTGAATGAGCAGTTCTTC,CASSINQVNEQFF
TRBJ1-2,NA,TRBV5-6,NA,TGTGCCAGCAGCTTCCAGGGGCATGGCTACACCTTC,CASSFQGHGYTF
TRBJ2-7,NA,TRBV7-8,NA,TGTGCCAGCAGCTCCACCTACGAGCAGTACTTC,CASSSTYEQYF
TRBJ1-1,NA,TRBV11-2,once,TGTGCCAGCAGCTCCGAAACCACTGAAGCTTTCTTT,CASSSETTEAFF
TRBJ2-1,NA,TRBV9,NA,TGTGCCAGCAGCACCGGGGTTATCCAGTTCTTC,CASSTGVIQFF
TRBJ2-3,NA,TRBV10-3,NA,TGTGCCTCCAAGCGGGTACGCACAGATACGCAGTATTTT,CASKRVRTDTQYF
TRBJ2-5,NA,TRBV6-1,NA,TGTGCCAGCAGTGAAGATTGGTCGGTGGGGGGTGAGACCCAGTACTTC,CASSEDWSVGGETQYF
TRBJ2-1,TRBD1,TRBV11-2,NA,TGTGCCAGCAGCCCCGGACAGGGCTCCTACAATGAGCAGTTCTTC,CASSPGQGSYNEQFF
TRBJ2-3,NA,TRBV9,NA,TGTGCCAGCAGCGTAGTGGCGGACCTCACAGATACGCAGTATTTT,CASSVVADLTDTQYF
TRBJ2-2,NA,TRBV19,NA,TGTGCCAGTAGTATACCCCTCCCCGGGGAGCTGTTTTTT,CASSIPLPGELFF
TRBJ1-5,TRBD1,TRBV7-2,once,TGTGCCAGCAGCTTAGGAGGGGACAGGCGGAATCAGCCCCAGCATTTT,CASSLGGDRRNQPQHF
TRBJ1-1,NA,TRBV4-3,NA,TGCGCCAGCAGCCAAGGGTGGACTGAAGCTTTCTTT,CASSQGWTEAFF